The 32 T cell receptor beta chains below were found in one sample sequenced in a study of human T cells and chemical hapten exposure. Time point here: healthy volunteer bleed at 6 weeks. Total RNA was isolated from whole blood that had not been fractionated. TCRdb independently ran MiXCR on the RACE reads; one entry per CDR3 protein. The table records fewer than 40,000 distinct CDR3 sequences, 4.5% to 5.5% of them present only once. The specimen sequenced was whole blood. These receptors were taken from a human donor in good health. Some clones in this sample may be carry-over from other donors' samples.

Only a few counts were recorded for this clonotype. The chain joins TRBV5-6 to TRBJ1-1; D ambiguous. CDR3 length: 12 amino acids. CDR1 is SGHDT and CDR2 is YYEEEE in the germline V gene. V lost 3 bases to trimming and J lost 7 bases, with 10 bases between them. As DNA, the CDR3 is TGTGCCAGCAGCTCTACAGCATATGAAGCTTTCTTT. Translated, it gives CASSSTAYEAFF.

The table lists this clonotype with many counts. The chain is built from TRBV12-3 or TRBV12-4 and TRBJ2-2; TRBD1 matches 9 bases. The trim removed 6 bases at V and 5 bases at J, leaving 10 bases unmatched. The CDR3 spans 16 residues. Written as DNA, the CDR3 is TGTGCCAGCAGCCAACTACAGGGGGCAGGGACCGGGGAGCTGTTTTTT. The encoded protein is CASSQLQGAGTGELFF.

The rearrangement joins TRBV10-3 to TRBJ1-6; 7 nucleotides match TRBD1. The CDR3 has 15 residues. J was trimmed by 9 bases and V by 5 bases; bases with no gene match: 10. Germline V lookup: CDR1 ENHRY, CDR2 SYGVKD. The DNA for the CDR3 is TGTGCCATCAGTCCAGGGAACAGGGGAACTTCACCCCTCCACTTT. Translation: CAISPGNRGTSPLHF.

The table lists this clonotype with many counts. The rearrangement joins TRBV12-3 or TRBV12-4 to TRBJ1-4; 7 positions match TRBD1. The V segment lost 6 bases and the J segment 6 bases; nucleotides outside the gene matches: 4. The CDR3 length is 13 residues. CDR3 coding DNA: TGTGCCAGCAGCTGGCAGGGGGATGAAAAACTGTTTTTT. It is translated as CASSWQGDEKLFF.

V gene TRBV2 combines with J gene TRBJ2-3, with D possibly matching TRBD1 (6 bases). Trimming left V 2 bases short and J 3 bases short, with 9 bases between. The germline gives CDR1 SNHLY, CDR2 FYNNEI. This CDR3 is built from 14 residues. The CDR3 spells CASSENRDTDTQYF. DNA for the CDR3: TGTGCCAGCAGTGAAAACAGGGATACAGATACGCAGTATTTT.

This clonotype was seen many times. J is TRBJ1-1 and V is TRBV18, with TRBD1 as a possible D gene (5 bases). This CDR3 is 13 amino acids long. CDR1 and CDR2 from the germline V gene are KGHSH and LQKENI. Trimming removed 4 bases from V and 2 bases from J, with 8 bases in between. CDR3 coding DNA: TGTGCCAGCTCACTTCAGGGTAACACTGAAGCTTTCTTT. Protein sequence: CASSLQGNTEAFF.

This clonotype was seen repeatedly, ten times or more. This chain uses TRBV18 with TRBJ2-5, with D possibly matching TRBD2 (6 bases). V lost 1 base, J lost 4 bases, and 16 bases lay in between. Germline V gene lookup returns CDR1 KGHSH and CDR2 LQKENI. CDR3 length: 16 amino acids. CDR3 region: CASSPRSGLLLETQYF. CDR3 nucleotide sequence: TGTGCCAGCTCACCACGTAGCGGATTGTTATTAGAGACCCAGTACTTC.

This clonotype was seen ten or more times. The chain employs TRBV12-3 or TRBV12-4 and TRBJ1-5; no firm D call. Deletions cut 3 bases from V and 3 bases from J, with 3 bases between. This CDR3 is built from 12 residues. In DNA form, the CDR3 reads TGTGCCAGCAGTTTCGACAATCAGCCCCAGCATTTT. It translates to CASSFDNQPQHF.

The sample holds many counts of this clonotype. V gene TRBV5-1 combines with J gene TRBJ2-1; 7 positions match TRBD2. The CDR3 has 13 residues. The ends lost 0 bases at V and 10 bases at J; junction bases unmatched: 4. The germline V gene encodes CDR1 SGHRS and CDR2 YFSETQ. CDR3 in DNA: TGCGCCAGCAGCTTGGGCGGGAGTGGAGAGCAGTTCTTC. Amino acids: CASSLGGSGEQFF.

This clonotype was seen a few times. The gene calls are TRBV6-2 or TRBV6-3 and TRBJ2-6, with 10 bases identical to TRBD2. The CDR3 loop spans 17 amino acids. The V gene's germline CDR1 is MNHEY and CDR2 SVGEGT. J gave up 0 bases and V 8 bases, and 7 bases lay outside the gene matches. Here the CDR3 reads CASERGGYYSGANVLTF. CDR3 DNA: TGTGCCAGCGAGCGGGGGGGCTATTACTCTGGGGCCAACGTCCTGACTTTC.

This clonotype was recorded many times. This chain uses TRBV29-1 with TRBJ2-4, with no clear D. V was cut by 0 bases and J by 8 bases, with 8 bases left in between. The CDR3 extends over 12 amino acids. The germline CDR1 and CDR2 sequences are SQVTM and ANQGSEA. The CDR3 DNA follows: TGCAGCGTTGAAGAAGTGTCGGACATTCAGTACTTC. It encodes CSVEEVSDIQYF. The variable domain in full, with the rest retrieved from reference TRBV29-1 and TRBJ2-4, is SAVISQKPSRDICQRGTSLTIQCQVDSQVTMMFWYRQQPGQSLTLIATANQGSEATYESGFVIDKFPISRPNLTFSTLTVSNMSPEDSSIYLCSVEEVSDIQYFGAGTRLSVL.

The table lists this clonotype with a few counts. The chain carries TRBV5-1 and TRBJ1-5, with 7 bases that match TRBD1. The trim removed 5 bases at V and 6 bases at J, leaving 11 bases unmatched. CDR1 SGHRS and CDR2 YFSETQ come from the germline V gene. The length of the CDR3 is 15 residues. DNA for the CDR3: TGCGCCAGCAGTGAGGGGCCAGGGGGTGGTCAGCCCCAGCATTTT. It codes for CASSEGPGGGQPQHF. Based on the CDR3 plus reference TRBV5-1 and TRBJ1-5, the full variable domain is KAGVTQTPRYLIKTRGQQVTLSCSPISGHRSVSWYQQTPGQGLQFLFEYFSETQRNKGNFPGRFSGRQFSNSRSEMNVSTLELGDSALYLCASSEGPGGGQPQHFGDGTRLSIL.

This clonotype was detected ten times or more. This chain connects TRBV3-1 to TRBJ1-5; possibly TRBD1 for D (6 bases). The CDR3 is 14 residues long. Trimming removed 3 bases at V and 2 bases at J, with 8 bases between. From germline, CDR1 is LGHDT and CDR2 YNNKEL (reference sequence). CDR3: CASSQAGGNQPQHF. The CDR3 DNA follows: TGTGCCAGCAGCCAGGCAGGGGGCAATCAGCCCCAGCATTTT.

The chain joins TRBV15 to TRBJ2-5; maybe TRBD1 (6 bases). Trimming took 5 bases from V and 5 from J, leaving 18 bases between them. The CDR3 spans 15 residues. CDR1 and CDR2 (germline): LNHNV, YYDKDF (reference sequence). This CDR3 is CATSPSGVYMETQYF. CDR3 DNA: TGTGCCACCAGCCCATCAGGGGTGTACATGGAGACCCAGTACTTC. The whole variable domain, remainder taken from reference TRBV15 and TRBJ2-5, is DAMVIQNPRYQVTQFGKPVTLSCSQTLNHNVMYWYQQKSSQAPKLLFHYYDKDFNNEADTPDNFQSRRPNTSFCFLDIRSPGLGDTAMYLCATSPSGVYMETQYFGPGTRLLVL.

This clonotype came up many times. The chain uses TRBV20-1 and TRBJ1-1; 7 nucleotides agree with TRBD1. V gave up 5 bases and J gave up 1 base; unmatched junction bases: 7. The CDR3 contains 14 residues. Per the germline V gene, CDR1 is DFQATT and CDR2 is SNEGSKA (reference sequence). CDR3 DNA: TGCAGTGCTGCCCCGACAGGGCCGAACACTGAAGCTTTCTTT. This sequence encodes CSAAPTGPNTEAFF.

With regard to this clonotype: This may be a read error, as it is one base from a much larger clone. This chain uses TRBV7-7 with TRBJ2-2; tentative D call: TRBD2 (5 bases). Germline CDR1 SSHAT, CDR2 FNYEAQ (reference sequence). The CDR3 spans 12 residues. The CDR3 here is CAAAEAPGEQFF. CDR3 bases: TGTGCAGCGGCAGAGGCCCCCGGGGAGCAGTTTTTT.

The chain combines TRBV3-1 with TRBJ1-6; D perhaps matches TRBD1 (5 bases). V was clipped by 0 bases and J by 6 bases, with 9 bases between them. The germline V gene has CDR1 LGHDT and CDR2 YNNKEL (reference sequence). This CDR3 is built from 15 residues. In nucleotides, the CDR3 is TGTGCCAGCAGCCAAGAGATTGGGGCTAATTCACCCCTCCACTTT. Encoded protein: CASSQEIGANSPLHF.

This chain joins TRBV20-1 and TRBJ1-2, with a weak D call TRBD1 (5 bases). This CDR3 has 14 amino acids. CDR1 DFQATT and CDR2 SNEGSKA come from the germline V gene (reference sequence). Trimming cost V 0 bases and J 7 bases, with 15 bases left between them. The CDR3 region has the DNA TGCAGTGCTAGAGATTCAGGCAGGGCGAGTGGCTACACCTTC. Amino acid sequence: CSARDSGRASGYTF.

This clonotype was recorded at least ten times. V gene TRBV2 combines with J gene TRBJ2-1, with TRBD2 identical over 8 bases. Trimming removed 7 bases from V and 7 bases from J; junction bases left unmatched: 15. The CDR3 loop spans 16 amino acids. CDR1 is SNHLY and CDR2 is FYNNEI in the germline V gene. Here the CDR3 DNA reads TGTGCCAGCACCCCCCTTTCGGGAGGGCTTAGGAATGAGCAGTTCTTC. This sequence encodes CASTPLSGGLRNEQFF.

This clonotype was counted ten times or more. This CDR3 is CAISSTQGQGLTEAFF. In DNA form, the CDR3 reads TGTGCCATCAGCAGCACACAAGGACAGGGGCTCACTGAAGCTTTCTTT. The rearrangement links TRBV10-3 to TRBJ1-1; 9 nucleotides align to TRBD1. CDR3 size: 16 residues. From germline, CDR1 is ENHRY and CDR2 SYGVKD. V gave up 6 bases and J gave up 4 bases; unmatched junction bases: 12.

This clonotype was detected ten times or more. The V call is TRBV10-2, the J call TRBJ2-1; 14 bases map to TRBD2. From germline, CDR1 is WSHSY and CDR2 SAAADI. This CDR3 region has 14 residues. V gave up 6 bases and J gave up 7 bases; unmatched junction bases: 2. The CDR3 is CASSGTSGRNEQFF. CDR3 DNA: TGCGCCAGCAGCGGGACTAGCGGGAGAAATGAGCAGTTCTTC.

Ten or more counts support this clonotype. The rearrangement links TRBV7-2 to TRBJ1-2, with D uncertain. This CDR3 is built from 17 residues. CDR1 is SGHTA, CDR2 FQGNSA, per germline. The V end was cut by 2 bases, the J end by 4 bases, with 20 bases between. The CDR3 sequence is CASSLSGVLYGSYGYTF. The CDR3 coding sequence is TGTGCCAGCAGCTTAAGTGGCGTCCTTTATGGGTCCTATGGCTACACCTTC.

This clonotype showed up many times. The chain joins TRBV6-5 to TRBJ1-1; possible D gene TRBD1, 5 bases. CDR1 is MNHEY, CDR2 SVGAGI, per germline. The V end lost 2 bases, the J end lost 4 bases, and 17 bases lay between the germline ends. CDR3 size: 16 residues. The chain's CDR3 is CASSYQSGKRGTEAFF. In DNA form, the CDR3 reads TGTGCCAGCAGTTACCAATCAGGGAAGAGAGGCACTGAAGCTTTCTTT.

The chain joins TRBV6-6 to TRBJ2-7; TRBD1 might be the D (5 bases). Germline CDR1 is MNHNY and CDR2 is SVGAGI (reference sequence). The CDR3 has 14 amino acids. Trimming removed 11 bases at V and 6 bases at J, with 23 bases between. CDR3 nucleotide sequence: TGTGCCTCCGAGCCGGACACACGACTGGGCGAGCAGTACTTC. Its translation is CASEPDTRLGEQYF.

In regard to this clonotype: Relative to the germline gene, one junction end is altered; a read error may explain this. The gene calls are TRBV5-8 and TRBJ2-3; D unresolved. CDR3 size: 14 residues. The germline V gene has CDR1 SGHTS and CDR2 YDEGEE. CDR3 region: CASSLRGVSDTQCF. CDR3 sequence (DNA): TGTGCCAGCAGCTTGCGTGGGGTTTCAGATACGCAGTGTTTT.

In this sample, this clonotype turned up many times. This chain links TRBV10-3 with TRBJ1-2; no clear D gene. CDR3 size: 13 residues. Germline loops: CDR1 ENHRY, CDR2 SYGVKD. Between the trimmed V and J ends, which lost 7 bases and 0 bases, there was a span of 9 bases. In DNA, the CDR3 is TGTGCCATCACCTCCGGGACTAACTATGGCTACACCTTC. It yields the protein CAITSGTNYGYTF.

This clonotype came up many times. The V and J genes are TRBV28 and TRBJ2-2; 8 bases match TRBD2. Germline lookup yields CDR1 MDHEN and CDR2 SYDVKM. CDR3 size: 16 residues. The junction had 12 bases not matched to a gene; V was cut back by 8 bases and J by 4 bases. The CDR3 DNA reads TGTGCCAGCCGAGAACGGGGGGGGATCATCACCGGGGAGCTGTTTTTT. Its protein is CASRERGGIITGELFF.

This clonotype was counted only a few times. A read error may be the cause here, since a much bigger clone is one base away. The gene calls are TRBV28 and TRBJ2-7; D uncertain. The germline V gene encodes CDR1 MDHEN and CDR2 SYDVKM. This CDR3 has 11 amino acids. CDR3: CANSLLYEQYF. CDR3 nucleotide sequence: TGTGCCAACAGTCTCCTCTACGAGCAGTACTTC.

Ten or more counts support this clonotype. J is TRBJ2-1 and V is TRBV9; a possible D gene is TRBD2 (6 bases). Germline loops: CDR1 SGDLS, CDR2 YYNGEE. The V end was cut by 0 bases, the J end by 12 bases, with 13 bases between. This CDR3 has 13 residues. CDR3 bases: TGTGCCAGCAGCGTAGCTCAGGCGGGACCGCAGTTCTTC. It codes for CASSVAQAGPQFF.

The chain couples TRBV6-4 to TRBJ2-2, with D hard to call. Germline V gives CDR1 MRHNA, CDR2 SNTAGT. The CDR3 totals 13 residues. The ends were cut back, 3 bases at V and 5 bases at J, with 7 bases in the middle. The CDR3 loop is CASSEGQTGELFF. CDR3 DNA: TGTGCCAGCAGTGAAGGGCAAACCGGGGAGCTGTTTTTT.

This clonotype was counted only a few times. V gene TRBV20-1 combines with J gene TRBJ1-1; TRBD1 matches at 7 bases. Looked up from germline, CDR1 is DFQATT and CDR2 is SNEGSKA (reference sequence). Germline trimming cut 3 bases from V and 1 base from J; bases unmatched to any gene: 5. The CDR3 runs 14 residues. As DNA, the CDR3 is TGCAGTGCTAGTGACAGGGCGTCGAACACTGAAGCTTTCTTT. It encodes CSASDRASNTEAFF.

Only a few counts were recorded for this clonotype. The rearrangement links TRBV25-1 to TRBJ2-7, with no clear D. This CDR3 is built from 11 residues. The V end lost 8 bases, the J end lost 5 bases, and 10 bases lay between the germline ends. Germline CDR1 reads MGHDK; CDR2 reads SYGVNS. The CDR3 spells CASGTADEQYF. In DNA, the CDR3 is TGTGCCAGCGGAACAGCTGACGAGCAGTACTTC.